The 10 T cell receptor beta chains presented below share a single source sample, sequenced in a study of T-cell memory formation after mild COVID-19. Each CDR3 protein gets one entry after TCRdb re-called the 5' RACE reads with MiXCR. Of 84,000 or so distinct CDR3 sequences detected, more than 11% appear once; the ten largest clones hold 31%. The sequencing sample was made of PBMCs or a T cell subset sorted from them (not recorded which). These receptors were taken from an adult woman who had mild COVID-19 (a few samples of this study predate the infection). Cell type and time point are not known.

This clonotype has only a few counts. This sequence joins TRBV28 and TRBJ2-1; maybe TRBD2 (8 bases). CDR3 length: 12 residues. Between the trimmed V and J ends, which lost 11 bases and 7 bases, there was a span of 15 bases. From germline, CDR1 is MDHEN and CDR2 SYDVKM. The DNA of the CDR3 is TGTGCCTCCGGGAGGGGGCGAAATGAGCAGTTCTTC. Amino acids: CASGRGRNEQFF.

This clonotype occurred a few times. The chain recombines TRBV15 with TRBJ2-3, with D possibly called TRBD1 or TRBD2 (8 bases each). This CDR3 region has 16 residues. Trimming took off 4 bases at V and 5 bases at J, with 19 bases between the two ends. Germline CDR1 and CDR2: LNHNV and YYDKDF (reference sequence). The CDR3 bases are TGTGCCACCAGCATACTACGACAGGGGACTAGAGATACGCAGTATTTT. Protein product: CATSILRQGTRDTQYF.

In its sample, this clonotype was seen a few times. The chain is built from TRBV6-4 and TRBJ2-3; 7 nucleotides line up with TRBD2. V gave up 0 bases and J gave up 1 base; unmatched junction bases: 7. Germline loops: CDR1 MRHNA, CDR2 SNTAGT. This CDR3 comprises 17 residues. Written as DNA, the CDR3 is TGTGCCAGCAGTGACTCTCCGGGAGGCGCGGGCACAGATACGCAGTATTTT. This gives the protein CASSDSPGGAGTDTQYF.

V gene TRBV4-1 combines with J gene TRBJ2-7, with D uncertain. The CDR3 runs 13 residues. V shed 4 bases and J shed 1 base, with 8 bases lying between them. CDR1 and CDR2 from the germline V gene are MGHRA and YSYEKL. Here the CDR3 reads CASSPSRSYEQYF. Here the CDR3 DNA reads TGCGCCAGCAGCCCCAGTCGGTCCTACGAGCAGTACTTC.

DNA of the CDR3: TGTGCCAGCTCAGGAGGGGGGAGACATAGCAATCAGCCCCAGCATTTT. Encoded protein: CASSGGGRHSNQPQHF. The chain couples TRBV18 to TRBJ1-5; tentatively, D is TRBD1 (6 bases). Germline V gives CDR1 KGHSH, CDR2 LQKENI. The CDR3 length is 16 residues. V dropped 5 bases and J dropped 0 bases, with 14 bases sitting between them.

Details on this clonotype: The junction differs from germline at one of its ends, possibly a read error. The chain uses TRBV7-6 and TRBJ2-5; the D gene could be TRBD1 or TRBD2 (5 bases each). The germline CDR1 and CDR2 sequences are SGHVS and FNYEAQ. The CDR3 has 14 residues. Written as DNA, the CDR3 is TGTGCCAGCAGCGTAGCCCGGGACCTAGAGACCCAGTACTTC. Its protein product is CASSVARDLETQYF. Filled out from reference TRBV7-6 and TRBJ2-5, the complete variable domain reads GAGVSQSPRYKVTKRGQDVALRCDPISGHVSLYWYRQALGQGPEFLTYFNYEAQQDKSGLPNDRFSAERPEGSISTLTIQRTEQRDSAMYRCASSVARDLETQYFGPGTRLLVL.

This clonotype appeared a few times. The J gene is TRBJ1-2, the V gene TRBV29-1; D is undetermined. The germline CDR1 and CDR2 sequences are SQVTM and ANQGSEA. Trimming pared 2 bases from V and 2 bases from J, leaving 9 bases between. CDR3 length: 13 amino acids. CDR3 nucleotides: TGCAGCGTTGAAAGTGGATCAAACTATGGCTACACCTTC. Translating it yields CSVESGSNYGYTF.

The rearrangement uses TRBV29-1 and TRBJ2-5; D may be TRBD2 (5 bases). The V and J ends lost 4 bases and 7 bases respectively, with 16 bases between them. The CDR3 is 13 amino acids. Germline lookup yields CDR1 SQVTM and CDR2 ANQGSEA. The CDR3 DNA sequence: TGCAGCGTTGGGTCTGAGGGTCCGTGGACCCAGTACTTC. Protein product: CSVGSEGPWTQYF.

This clonotype was counted a few times. The rearrangement joins TRBV5-6 to TRBJ1-2; a weak D match, TRBD1 (5 bases). Germline assignment: CDR1 SGHDT and CDR2 YYEEEE. V lost 6 bases and J 3 bases, leaving 15 bases between the germline ends. The CDR3 runs 14 residues. In DNA, the CDR3 is TGTGCCAGCACCCCGGGGGACGGGTACTATGGCTACACCTTC. Translation gives CASTPGDGYYGYTF.

The genes are TRBV11-1 and TRBJ2-1; the D is unclear. The germline gives CDR1 SGHAT, CDR2 FQDESV (reference sequence). Deletions cut 7 bases from V and 0 bases from J, with 7 bases between. The CDR3 contains 13 residues. The CDR3 DNA reads as TGTGCCAGCACTCAAAGCTCCTACAATGAGCAGTTCTTC. This gives the protein CASTQSSYNEQFF.